The rows below give T cell receptor beta chains drawn from one sample of a study of blood T cell repertoires in COVID-19. Profiling relied on immunoSEQ multiplex PCR, and the TCRdb table lists in-frame clones only, not all of them. The sample gives under 400,000 clones, 88% of which show up once; 0.95% to 1.1% is in the top ten. The sequenced sample consisted of PBMCs or T cells enriched from blood (not recorded which). These TCRs come from a woman aged 30 to 39 who had been exposed to COVID-19. The CDR3 runs from the conserved cysteine through the conserved F or W. The D gene is left open where the match is weak. Part of the rows lack a size; the others show once, few, many or a class for expanded clones.

size,J,V,D,DNA,CDR3
once,TRBJ1-2,TRBV29-1,TRBD1,TGCAGCGTCGACAGGGATTCTGGCTACACCTTC,CSVDRDSGYTF
.,TRBJ2-5,TRBV7-3,.,TGTGCCAGCAGCTTAGGGACATGGAATGAGACCCAGTACTTC,CASSLGTWNETQYF
once,TRBJ2-7,TRBV9,TRBD1,TGTGCCAGCAGCGTGTCCGGGACAGAGAATTCCGAGCAGTACTTC,CASSVSGTENSEQYF
.,TRBJ2-3,TRBV2,TRBD2,TGTGCCAGCAGGCTAGCGGTGAGCACAGATACGCAGTATTTT,CASRLAVSTDTQYF
few,TRBJ2-2,TRBV6-4,.,TGTGCCAGCAGTGAAGACGCGGGTGGCACCGGGGAGCTGTTTTTT,CASSEDAGGTGELFF
few,TRBJ2-7,TRBV5-1,.,TGCGCCAGCAGCTTGGCGGTGGACAGTGCTACCTACGAGCAGTACTTC,CASSLAVDSATYEQYF
.,TRBJ1-1,TRBV7-6,.,TGTGCCAGCAGCTCTCGACAGGACACTGAAGCTTTCTTT,CASSSRQDTEAFF
.,TRBJ1-2,TRBV27,TRBD1,TGTGCCAGCAGTTACAACAGGGGGAATGGCTACACCTTC,CASSYNRGNGYTF
.,TRBJ2-3,TRBV7-6,TRBD2,TGTGCCAGCAGCTTTTCGCGCGGGAGGCCTGGAGATACGCAGTATTTT,CASSFSRGRPGDTQYF
.,TRBJ2-5,TRBV11-2,TRBD1,TGTGCCAGCAGGGATAACAGGGGGGCAGAGACCCAGTACTTC,CASRDNRGAETQYF
.,TRBJ2-5,TRBV28,TRBD1,TGTGCCAGCAGTTTACCACCGGGACAGGGTTCTTCTGAAACCCAGTACTTC,CASSLPPGQGSSETQYF
.,TRBJ2-3,TRBV25-1,TRBD1,TGTGCCAGCAGGAGGGGACAGGGTAGGGCAGATACGCAGTATTTT,CASRRGQGRADTQYF
.,TRBJ2-3,TRBV27,.,TGTGCCAGCAGTTCACCAAGGGGGGGTGGAGATACGCAGTATTTT,CASSSPRGGGDTQYF
.,TRBJ2-5,TRBV7-2,.,TGTGCCAGCAGCTTAGTGGCGGGGCCCCAAGAGACCCAGTACTTC,CASSLVAGPQETQYF
.,TRBJ2-7,TRBV18,TRBD1,TGTGCCAGCTCCTGGGACAGGTATGACCACGAGCAGTACTTC,CASSWDRYDHEQYF
.,TRBJ1-2,TRBV28,.,TGTGCCAGCAGCTCCGTTGGCTGGCGGGGGTACACCTTC,CASSSVGWRGYTF
.,TRBJ2-3,TRBV10-3,.,TGTGCCATCAGTGAGTCAAGAGCCGGGGAAGATACGCAGTATTTT,CAISESRAGEDTQYF
.,TRBJ2-1,TRBV5-1,TRBD2,TGCGCCAGCAGCCTCCTAGCGGGAGCTTACAATGAGCAGTTCTTC,CASSLLAGAYNEQFF
.,TRBJ2-5,TRBV5-1,.,TGCGCCAGCAGCTCGGGGGATTACCAAGAGACCCAGTACTTC,CASSSGDYQETQYF
.,TRBJ1-1,TRBV27,.,TGTGCCAGCAGGCGTCGTAACACTGAAGCTTTCTTT,CASRRRNTEAFF
.,TRBJ1-2,TRBV3-1/TRBV3-2,.,TGTGCCAGCAGCCAAGATCCGAGGGTTCTTAACTATGGCTACACCTTC,CASSQDPRVLNYGYTF
few,TRBJ2-1,TRBV18,TRBD1,TGTGCCAGCTCACCACCGAGGTTAGGACAGGGCTCCTACAATGAGCAGTTCTTC,CASSPPRLGQGSYNEQFF
few,TRBJ1-6,TRBV28,TRBD1,TGTGCCAGCAGTTTAATCTCAGGGGGCCAATCACCCCTCCACTTT,CASSLISGGQSPLHF
.,TRBJ2-2,TRBV5-1,TRBD1,TGCGCCAGCAGCCCGGGACAGGGTTTGGACACCGGGGAGCTGTTTTTT,CASSPGQGLDTGELFF
.,TRBJ1-1,TRBV11-3,.,TGTGCCAGCAGCCCCGGGACTGGTATGAACACTGAAGCTTTCTTT,CASSPGTGMNTEAFF
.,TRBJ1-1,TRBV30,.,TGTGCCTGGGCCAGACAGACGAACACTGAAGCTTTCTTT,CAWARQTNTEAFF
.,TRBJ2-1,TRBV30,TRBD2,TGTGCCCACGGGTCTAGCGGGAACAATGAGCAGTTCTTC,CAHGSSGNNEQFF
.,TRBJ2-7,TRBV10-3,TRBD2,TGTGCCATCAGGATGTCTAGCGGGAGGGACTTCACGCAGTACTTC,CAIRMSSGRDFTQYF
.,TRBJ2-4,TRBV7-9,.,TGTGCCAGCAGCTTAGCTTCCGGGAAAAACATTCAGTACTTC,CASSLASGKNIQYF
.,TRBJ1-1,TRBV7-2,TRBD1,TGTGCCAGCAGCTTGACAGGGGGCCGGATTGAAGCTTTCTTT,CASSLTGGRIEAFF
.,TRBJ2-2,TRBV2,TRBD1,TGTGCCAGCAGTGTCCGGACAGGGAACACCGGGGAGCTGTTTTTT,CASSVRTGNTGELFF
.,TRBJ2-5,TRBV21-1,.,TGTGCCAGCAGCAAAGCCTTGGCCTCGGGGACCCAGTACTTC,CASSKALASGTQYF
.,TRBJ2-7,TRBV9,TRBD1,TGTGCCAGCAGCCCCACCGGGACAGGGTTCTCCTACGAGCAGTACTTC,CASSPTGTGFSYEQYF
.,TRBJ1-4,TRBV6-5,TRBD1,TGTGCCAGCAGCAACCCCGGGACAGGGAATGAAAAACTGTTTTTT,CASSNPGTGNEKLFF
.,TRBJ2-7,TRBV10-2,TRBD2,TGCGCCAGCAGTGAGGGGACCGGGACTAGCGGGAGGCACGAAACCTCCTACGAGCAGTACTTC,CASSEGTGTSGRHETSYEQYF
.,TRBJ1-1,TRBV12-5,.,TGTGCTAGTGGTCCTCCGGGCACTGAAGCTTTCTTT,CASGPPGTEAFF
once,TRBJ1-2,TRBV11-3,.,TGTGCCAGCAGCCGCCCCCAGGGTATTGGCTACACCTTC,CASSRPQGIGYTF
.,TRBJ2-1,TRBV24-1,TRBD2,TGTGCCACCAGTGATTTGGGACTAGCGGGAAGCTCCTACAATGAGCAGTTCTTC,CATSDLGLAGSSYNEQFF
.,TRBJ2-1,TRBV27,TRBD2,TGTGCCAGCAGTTTCAAGGTAGCGGGATCTCGGCGGTTCTTC,CASSFKVAGSRRFF
.,TRBJ2-5,TRBV15,TRBD1,TGTGCCACCAGCAGAGGGACAGGGGGAAACCAAGAGACCCAGTACTTC,CATSRGTGGNQETQYF
.,TRBJ2-1,TRBV6-4,TRBD2,TGTGCCAGCAGCCTCGGACTAGCGTTTGAGCAGTTCTTC,CASSLGLAFEQFF
.,TRBJ1-2,TRBV18,TRBD1,TGTGCCAGCTCGTTACAGGACAGGGGCGCTAACTATGGCTACACCTTC,CASSLQDRGANYGYTF
once,TRBJ2-2,TRBV4-1,TRBD2,TGCGCCAGCAGCCAAGATCTCGGGAGGGCCACCGGGGAGCTGTTTTTT,CASSQDLGRATGELFF
.,TRBJ1-5,TRBV24-1,.,TGTGCCACCAGTCGTCAGGATAGCAATCAGCCCCAGCATTTT,CATSRQDSNQPQHF
.,TRBJ2-1,TRBV14,.,TGTGCCAGCAGCCAAGATCGGAGACCGCCCCGGTTCTTC,CASSQDRRPPRFF
once,TRBJ2-3,TRBV7-3,TRBD2,TGTGCCAGCAGCGGCGGGAGAAACACAGATACGCAGTATTTT,CASSGGRNTDTQYF
.,TRBJ1-1,TRBV5-1,TRBD1,TGCGCCAGCAAAAATGCAGGGGGCACTGAAGCTTTCTTT,CASKNAGGTEAFF
once,TRBJ2-1,TRBV28,TRBD2,TGTGCCAGCAGTTCCACTAGCGGGAGGGCCTACAATGAGCAGTTCTTC,CASSSTSGRAYNEQFF
.,TRBJ1-5,TRBV15,.,TGTGCCACCAGCAGAGAAGTCGGGGGCAATCAGCCCCAGCATTTT,CATSREVGGNQPQHF
.,TRBJ1-4,TRBV7-8,TRBD1,TGTGCCAGCAGCCGTCCGGGACAGGGTCTCTGGAAACTGTTTTTT,CASSRPGQGLWKLFF
few,TRBJ1-2,TRBV29-1,.,TGCAGCGTCCTCCAAACAGGGACCTCTAACTATGGCTACACCTTC,CSVLQTGTSNYGYTF
few,TRBJ2-7,TRBV7-9,.,TGTGCCAGCAGCGCGGCGGGCAGGGGACCCTACGAGCAGTACTTC,CASSAAGRGPYEQYF
.,TRBJ2-7,TRBV18,.,TGTGCCAGCTCACCTCGCAGGGTCACCTACGAGCAGTACTTC,CASSPRRVTYEQYF
.,TRBJ1-5,TRBV11-2,TRBD1,TGTGCCAGCAGCTTAGGGCCAGGGGGTAATCAGCCCCAGCATTTT,CASSLGPGGNQPQHF
.,TRBJ2-5,TRBV2,.,TGTGCCAGCAGTGAGGCCCTCCAGTACTTC,CASSEALQYF
.,TRBJ2-5,TRBV18,.,TGTGCCAGCTCACCATCCCTAGCCCTTGAAGAGACCCAGTACTTC,CASSPSLALEETQYF
.,TRBJ1-5,TRBV28,TRBD1,TGTGCCAGCAGTTTAGGGCCCGACAGGGCTCAGCCCCAGCATTTT,CASSLGPDRAQPQHF
.,TRBJ1-2,TRBV14,.,TGTGCCAGCAGCCAAGCGAGTAACTATGGCTACACCTTC,CASSQASNYGYTF
.,TRBJ1-5,TRBV3-1/TRBV3-2,.,TGTGCCAGCAGCGCCTATAGCAATCAGCCCCAGCATTTT,CASSAYSNQPQHF